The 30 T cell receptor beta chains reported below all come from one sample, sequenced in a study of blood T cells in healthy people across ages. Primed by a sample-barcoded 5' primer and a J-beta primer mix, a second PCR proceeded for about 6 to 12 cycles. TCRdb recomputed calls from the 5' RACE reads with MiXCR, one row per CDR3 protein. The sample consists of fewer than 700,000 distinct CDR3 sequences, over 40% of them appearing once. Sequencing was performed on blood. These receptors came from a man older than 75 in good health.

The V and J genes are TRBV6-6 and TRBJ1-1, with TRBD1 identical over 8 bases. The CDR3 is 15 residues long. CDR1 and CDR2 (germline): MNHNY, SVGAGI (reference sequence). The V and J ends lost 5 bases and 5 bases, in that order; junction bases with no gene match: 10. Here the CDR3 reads CASSPPGGAETEAFF. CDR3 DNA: TGTGCCAGCAGTCCTCCAGGGGGCGCAGAGACTGAAGCTTTCTTT.

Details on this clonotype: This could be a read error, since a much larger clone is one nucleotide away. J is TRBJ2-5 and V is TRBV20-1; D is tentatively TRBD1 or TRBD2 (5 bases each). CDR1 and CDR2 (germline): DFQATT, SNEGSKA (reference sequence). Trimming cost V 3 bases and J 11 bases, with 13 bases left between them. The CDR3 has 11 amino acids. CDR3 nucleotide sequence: TGCAGTGCTAGGTCAGGGACGCTGCAGTACTTC. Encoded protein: CSARSGTLQYF.

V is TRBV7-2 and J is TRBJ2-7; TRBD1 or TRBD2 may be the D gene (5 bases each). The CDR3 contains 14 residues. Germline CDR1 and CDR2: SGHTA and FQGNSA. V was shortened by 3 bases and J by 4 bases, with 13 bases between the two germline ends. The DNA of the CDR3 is TGTGCCAGCAGCTTGAGGGGACCCCCTTACGAGCAGTACTTC. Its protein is CASSLRGPPYEQYF.

DNA of the CDR3: TGTGCCAGCAGTAACTCTAAGACAAACAGGGGAAACACTGAAGCTTTCTTT. Translating gives CASSNSKTNRGNTEAFF. The chain uses TRBV7-2 and TRBJ1-1; TRBD1 matches 7 bases. Trimming removed 6 bases from V and 2 bases from J; junction bases left unmatched: 15. The CDR3 is made up of 17 amino acids. Germline lookup yields CDR1 SGHTA and CDR2 FQGNSA.

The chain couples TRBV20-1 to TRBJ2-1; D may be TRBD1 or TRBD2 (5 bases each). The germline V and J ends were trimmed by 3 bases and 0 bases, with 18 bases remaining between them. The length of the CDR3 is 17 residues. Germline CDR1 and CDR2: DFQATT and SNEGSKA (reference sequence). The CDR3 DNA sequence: TGCAGTGCTAGGGGGGACGCCCAAATAAGCTCCTACAATGAGCAGTTCTTC. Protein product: CSARGDAQISSYNEQFF.

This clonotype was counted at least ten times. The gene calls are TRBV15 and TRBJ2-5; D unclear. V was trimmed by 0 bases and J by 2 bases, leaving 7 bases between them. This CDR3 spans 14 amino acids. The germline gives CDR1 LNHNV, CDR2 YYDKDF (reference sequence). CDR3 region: CATSRDLVQETQYF. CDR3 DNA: TGTGCCACCAGCAGAGATTTAGTGCAAGAGACCCAGTACTTC.

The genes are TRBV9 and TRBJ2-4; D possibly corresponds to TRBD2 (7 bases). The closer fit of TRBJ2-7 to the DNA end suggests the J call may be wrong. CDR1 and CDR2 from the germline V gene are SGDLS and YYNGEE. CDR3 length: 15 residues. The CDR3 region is CASSLGGDISHEQYF. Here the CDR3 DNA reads TGTGCCAGCAGCCTAGGGGGGGACATATCCCACGAGCAGTACTTC.

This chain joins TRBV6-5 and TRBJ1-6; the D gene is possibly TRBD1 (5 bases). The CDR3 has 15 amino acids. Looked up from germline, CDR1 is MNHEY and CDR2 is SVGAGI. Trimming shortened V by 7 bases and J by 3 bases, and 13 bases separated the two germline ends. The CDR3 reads CASKVRANYNSPLHF. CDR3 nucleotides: TGTGCCAGCAAGGTCAGGGCGAACTATAATTCACCCCTCCACTTT.

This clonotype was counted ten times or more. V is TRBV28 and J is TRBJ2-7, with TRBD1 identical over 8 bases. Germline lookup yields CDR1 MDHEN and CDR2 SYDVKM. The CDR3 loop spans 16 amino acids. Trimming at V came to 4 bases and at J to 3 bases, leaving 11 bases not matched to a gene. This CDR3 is CASSSPGGARGYEQYF. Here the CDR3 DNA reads TGTGCCAGCAGTTCACCAGGGGGCGCGAGGGGCTACGAGCAGTACTTC.

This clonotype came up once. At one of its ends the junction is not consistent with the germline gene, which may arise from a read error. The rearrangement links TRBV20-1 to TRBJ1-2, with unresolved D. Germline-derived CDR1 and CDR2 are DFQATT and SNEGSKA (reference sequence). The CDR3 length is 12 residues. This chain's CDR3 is CSPREGGGGYTF. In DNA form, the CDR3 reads TGCAGTCCTAGAGAGGGTGGAGGTGGCTACACCTTC.

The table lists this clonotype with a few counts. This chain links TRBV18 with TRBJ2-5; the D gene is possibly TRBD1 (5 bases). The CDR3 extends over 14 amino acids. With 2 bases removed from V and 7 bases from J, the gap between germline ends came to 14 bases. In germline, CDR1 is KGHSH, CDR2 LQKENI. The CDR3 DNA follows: TGTGCCAGCTCACCATCCTCAGGGTGGGTGACCCAGTACTTC. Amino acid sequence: CASSPSSGWVTQYF.

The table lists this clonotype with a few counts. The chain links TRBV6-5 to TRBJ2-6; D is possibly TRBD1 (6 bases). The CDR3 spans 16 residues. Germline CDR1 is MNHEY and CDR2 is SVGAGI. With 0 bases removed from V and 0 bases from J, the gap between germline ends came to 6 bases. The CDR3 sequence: CASSYSRGSGANVLTF. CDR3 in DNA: TGTGCCAGCAGTTACTCCAGGGGCTCTGGGGCCAACGTCCTGACTTTC.

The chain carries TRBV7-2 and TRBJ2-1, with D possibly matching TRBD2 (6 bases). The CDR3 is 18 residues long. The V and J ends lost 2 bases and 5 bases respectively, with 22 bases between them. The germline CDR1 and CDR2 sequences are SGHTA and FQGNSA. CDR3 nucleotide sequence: TGTGCCAGCAGCTTACGGGGGATTCCGACTAGTTCCCACAATGAGCAGTTCTTC. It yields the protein CASSLRGIPTSSHNEQFF.

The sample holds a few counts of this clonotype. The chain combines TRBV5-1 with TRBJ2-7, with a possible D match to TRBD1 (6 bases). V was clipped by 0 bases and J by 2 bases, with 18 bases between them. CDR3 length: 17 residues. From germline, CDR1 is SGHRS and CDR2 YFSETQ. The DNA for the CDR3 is TGCGCCAGCAGCTTGGCCGCCGTGAAGGGACAAGCCTACGAGCAGTACTTC. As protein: CASSLAAVKGQAYEQYF.

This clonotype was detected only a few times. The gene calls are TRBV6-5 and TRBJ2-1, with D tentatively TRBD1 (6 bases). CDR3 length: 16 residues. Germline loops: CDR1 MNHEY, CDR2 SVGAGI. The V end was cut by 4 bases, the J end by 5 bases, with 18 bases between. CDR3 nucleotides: TGTGCCAGCAGTTCCCCCCGGGACACCGGAAACAATGAGCAGTTCTTC. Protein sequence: CASSSPRDTGNNEQFF.

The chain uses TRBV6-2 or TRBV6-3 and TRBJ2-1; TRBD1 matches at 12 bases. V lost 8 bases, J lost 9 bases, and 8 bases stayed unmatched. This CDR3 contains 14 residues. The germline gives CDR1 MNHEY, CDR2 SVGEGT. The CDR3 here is CASGGTGGRGEQFF. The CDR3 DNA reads TGTGCCAGCGGCGGGACAGGGGGCAGGGGTGAGCAGTTCTTC.

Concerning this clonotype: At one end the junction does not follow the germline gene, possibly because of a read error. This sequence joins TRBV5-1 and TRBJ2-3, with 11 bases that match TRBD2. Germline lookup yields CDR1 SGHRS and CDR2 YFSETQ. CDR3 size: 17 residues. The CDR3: CASSLGVLAGEEDMQYF. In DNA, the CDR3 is TGCGCCAGCAGCTTGGGGGTACTAGCGGGAGAGGAAGATATGCAGTATTTT.

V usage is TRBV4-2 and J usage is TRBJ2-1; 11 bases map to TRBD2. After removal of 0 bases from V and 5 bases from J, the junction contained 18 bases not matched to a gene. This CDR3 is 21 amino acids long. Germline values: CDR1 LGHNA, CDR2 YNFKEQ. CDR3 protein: CASSQDRLAGGNGLGDNEQFF. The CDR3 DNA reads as TGTGCCAGCAGCCAAGATCGGCTAGCGGGAGGAAACGGACTGGGGGACAATGAGCAGTTCTTC.

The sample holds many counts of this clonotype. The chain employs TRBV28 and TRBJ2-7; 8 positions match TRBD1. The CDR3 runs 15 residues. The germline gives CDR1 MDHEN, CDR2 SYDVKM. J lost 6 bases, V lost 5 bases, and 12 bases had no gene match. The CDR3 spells CASSLSGTGWSEQYF. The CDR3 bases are TGTGCCAGCAGTCTCTCCGGGACAGGATGGTCCGAGCAGTACTTC. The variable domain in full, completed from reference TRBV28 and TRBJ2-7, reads DVKVTQSSRYLVKRTGEKVFLECVQDMDHENMFWYRQDPGLGLRLIYFSYDVKMKEKGDIPEGYSVSREKKERFSLILESASTNQTSMYLCASSLSGTGWSEQYFGPGTRLTVT.

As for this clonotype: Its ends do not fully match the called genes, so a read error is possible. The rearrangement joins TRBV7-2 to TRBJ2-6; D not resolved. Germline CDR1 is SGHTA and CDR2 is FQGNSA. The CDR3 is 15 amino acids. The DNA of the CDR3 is TGTGCCAGCAGCTTACAGCCCTCTGGGACCAACGTCCTGACTTTC. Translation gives CASSLQPSGTNVLTF.

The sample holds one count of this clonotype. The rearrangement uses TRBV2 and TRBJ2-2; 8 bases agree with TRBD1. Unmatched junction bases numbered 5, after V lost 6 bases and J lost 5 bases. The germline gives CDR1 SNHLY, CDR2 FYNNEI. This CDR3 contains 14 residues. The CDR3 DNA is TGTGCCAGCAGCAGGGGGCGATCTACCGGGGAGCTGTTTTTT. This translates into CASSRGRSTGELFF.

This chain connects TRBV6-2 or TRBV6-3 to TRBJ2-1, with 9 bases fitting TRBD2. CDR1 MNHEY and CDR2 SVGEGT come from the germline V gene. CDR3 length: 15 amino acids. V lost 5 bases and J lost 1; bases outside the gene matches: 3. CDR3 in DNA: TGTGCCAGCAGTGGGAGCGGGGGGTCCTACAATGAGCAGTTCTTC. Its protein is CASSGSGGSYNEQFF.

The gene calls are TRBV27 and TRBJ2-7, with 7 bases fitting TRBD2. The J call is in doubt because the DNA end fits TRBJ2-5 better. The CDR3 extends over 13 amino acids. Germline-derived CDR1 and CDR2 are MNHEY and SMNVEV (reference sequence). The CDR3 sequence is CASSAGERETQYF. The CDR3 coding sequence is TGTGCCAGCAGCGCGGGGGAGCGGGAGACCCAGTACTTC.

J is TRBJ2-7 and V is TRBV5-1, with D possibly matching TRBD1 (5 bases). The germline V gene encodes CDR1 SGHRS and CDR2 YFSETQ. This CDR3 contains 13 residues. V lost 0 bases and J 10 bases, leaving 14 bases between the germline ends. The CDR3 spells CASSLGQMQTQYF. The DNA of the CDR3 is TGCGCCAGCAGCTTGGGACAGATGCAAACCCAGTACTTC.

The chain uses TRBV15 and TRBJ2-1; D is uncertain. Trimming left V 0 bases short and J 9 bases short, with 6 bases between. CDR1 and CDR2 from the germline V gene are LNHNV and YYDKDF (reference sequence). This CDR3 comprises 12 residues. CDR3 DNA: TGTGCCACCAGCAGAGATTGGAGTGAGCAGTTCTTC. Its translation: CATSRDWSEQFF.

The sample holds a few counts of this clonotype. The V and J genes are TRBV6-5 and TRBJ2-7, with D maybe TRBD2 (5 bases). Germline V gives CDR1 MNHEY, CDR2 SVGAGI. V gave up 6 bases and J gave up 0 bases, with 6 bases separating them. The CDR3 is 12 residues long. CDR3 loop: CASRAGSYEQYF. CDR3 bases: TGTGCCAGCAGGGCGGGCTCCTACGAGCAGTACTTC.

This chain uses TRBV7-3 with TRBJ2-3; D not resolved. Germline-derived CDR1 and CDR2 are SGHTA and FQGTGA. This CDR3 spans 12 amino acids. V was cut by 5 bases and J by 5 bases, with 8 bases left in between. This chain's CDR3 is CASSVPGDTQYF. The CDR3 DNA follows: TGTGCCAGCAGCGTCCCCGGAGATACGCAGTATTTT.

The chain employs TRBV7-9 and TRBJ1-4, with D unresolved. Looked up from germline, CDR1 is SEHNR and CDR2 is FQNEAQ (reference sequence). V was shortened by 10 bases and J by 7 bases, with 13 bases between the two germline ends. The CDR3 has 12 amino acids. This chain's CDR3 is CATSGRGEKLFF. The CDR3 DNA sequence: TGTGCCACCTCAGGACGGGGTGAAAAACTGTTTTTT.

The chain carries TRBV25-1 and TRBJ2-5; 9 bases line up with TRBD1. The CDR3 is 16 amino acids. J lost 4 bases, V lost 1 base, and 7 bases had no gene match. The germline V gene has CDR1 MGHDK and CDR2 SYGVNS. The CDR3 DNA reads TGTGCCAGCAGTGAATCGACAGGGGGTGTGGGAGAGACCCAGTACTTC. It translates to CASSESTGGVGETQYF.

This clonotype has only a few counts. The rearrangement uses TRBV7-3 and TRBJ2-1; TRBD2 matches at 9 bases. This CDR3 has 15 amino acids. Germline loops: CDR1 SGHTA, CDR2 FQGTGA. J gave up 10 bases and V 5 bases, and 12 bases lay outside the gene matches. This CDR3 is CASSPIAGAPGEQFF. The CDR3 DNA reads TGTGCCAGCAGCCCAATAGCGGGAGCGCCGGGGGAGCAGTTCTTC.